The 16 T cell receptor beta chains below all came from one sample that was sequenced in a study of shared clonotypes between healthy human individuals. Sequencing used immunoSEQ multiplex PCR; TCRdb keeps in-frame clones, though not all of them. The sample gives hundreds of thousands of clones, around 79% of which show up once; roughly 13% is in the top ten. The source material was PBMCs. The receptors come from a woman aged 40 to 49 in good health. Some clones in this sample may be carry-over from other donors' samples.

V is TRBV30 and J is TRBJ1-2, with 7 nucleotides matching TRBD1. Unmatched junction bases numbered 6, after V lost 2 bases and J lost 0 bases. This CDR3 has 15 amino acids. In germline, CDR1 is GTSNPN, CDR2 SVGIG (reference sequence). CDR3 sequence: CAWSREGATNYGYTF. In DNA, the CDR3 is TGTGCCTGGAGTCGGGAGGGGGCCACTAACTATGGCTACACCTTC.

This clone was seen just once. DNA for the CDR3: TGCGCCAGCAGCCGGCGGGACTCCTCGCGGGAGACCCAGTACTTC. It codes for CASSRRDSSRETQYF. This chain connects TRBV5-1 to TRBJ2-5; tentatively, D is TRBD2 (6 bases). Germline values: CDR1 SGHRS, CDR2 YFSETQ. CDR3 length: 15 amino acids. V was pared by 4 bases and J by 5 bases, with 18 bases between.

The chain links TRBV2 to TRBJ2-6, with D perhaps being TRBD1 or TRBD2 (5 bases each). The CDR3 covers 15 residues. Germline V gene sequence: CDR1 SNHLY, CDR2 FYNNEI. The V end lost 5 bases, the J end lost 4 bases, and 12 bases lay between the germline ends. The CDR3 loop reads CASSTQGVGANVLTF. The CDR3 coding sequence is TGTGCCAGCAGTACTCAGGGAGTGGGGGCCAACGTCCTGACTTTC.

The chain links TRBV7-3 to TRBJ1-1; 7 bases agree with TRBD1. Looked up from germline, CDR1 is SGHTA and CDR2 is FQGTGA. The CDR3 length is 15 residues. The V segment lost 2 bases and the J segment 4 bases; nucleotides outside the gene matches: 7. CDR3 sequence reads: CASSLAAGGGTEAFF. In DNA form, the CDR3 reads TGTGCCAGCAGCTTAGCGGCAGGGGGAGGCACTGAAGCTTTCTTT.

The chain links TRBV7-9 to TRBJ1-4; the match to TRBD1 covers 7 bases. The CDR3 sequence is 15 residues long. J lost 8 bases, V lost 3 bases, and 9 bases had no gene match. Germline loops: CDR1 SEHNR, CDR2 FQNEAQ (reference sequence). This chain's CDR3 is CASSLQQGLGEKLFF. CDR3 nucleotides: TGTGCCAGCAGCTTGCAACAGGGGTTGGGGGAAAAACTGTTTTTT.

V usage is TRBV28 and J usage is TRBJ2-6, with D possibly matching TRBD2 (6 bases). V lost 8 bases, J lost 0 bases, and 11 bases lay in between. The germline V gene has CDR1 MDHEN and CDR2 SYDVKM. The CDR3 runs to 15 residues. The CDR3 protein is CASGGGRSGANVLTF. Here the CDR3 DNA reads TGTGCCAGCGGAGGAGGGCGCTCTGGGGCCAACGTCCTGACTTTC.

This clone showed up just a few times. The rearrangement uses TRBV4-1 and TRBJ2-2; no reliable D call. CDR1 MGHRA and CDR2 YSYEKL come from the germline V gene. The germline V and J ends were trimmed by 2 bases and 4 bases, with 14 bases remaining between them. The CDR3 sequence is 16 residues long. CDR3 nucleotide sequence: TGCGCCAGCAGCCAAAATTCCGCTTTGAGCACCGGGGAGCTGTTTTTT. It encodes CASSQNSALSTGELFF.

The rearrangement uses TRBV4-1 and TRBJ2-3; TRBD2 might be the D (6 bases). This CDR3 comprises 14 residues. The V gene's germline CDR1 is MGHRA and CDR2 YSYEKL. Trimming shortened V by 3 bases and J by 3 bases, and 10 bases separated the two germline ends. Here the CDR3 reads CASSHPSGTDTQYF. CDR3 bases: TGCGCCAGCAGCCACCCAAGCGGGACAGATACGCAGTATTTT.

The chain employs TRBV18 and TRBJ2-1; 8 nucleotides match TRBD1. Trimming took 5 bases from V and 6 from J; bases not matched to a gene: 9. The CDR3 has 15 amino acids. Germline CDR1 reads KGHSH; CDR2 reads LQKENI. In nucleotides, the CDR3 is TGTGCCAGCTCAGCACTAGGACAGGGAGTCAATGAGCAGTTCTTC. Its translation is CASSALGQGVNEQFF.

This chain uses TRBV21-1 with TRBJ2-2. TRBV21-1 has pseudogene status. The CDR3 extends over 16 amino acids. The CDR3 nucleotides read TGTGCCAGCAGCAGAGTTCGTGAAGGAAGCACCGGGGAGCTGTTTTTT. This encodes CASSRVREGSTGELFF.

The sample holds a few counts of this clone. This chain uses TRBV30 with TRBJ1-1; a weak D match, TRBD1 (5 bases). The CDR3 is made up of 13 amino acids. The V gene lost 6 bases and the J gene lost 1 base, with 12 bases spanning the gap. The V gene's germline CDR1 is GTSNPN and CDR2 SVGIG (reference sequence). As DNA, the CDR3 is TGTGCCTGCCGGGGCAGGGCGAACACTGAAGCTTTCTTT. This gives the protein CACRGRANTEAFF.

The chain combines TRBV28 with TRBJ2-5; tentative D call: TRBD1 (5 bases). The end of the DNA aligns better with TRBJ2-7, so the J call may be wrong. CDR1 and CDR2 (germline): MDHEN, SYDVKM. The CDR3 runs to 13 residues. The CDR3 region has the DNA TGTGCCAGCACCGACAGTCCCTCCTACGAGCAGTACTTC. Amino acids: CASTDSPSYEQYF.

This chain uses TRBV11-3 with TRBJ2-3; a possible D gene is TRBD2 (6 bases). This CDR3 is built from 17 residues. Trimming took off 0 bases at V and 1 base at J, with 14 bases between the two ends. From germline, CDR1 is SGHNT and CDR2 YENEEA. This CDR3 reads CASSLERRRGCTDTQYF. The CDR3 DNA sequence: TGTGCCAGCAGCTTAGAAAGGAGGAGGGGATGCACAGATACGCAGTATTTT.

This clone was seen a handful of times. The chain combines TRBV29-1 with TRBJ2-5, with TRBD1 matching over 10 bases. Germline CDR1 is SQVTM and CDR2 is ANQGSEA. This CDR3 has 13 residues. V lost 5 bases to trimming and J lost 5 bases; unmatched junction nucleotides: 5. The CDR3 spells CSVSGTGAETQYF. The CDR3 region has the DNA TGCAGCGTTTCTGGGACAGGGGCGGAGACCCAGTACTTC.

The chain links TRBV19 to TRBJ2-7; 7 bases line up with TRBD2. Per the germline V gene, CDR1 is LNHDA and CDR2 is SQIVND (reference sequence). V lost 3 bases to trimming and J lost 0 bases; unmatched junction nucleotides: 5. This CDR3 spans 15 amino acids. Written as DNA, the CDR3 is TGTGCCAGTAGTATCTACGGGGGGAGCTCCTACGAGCAGTACTTC. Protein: CASSIYGGSSYEQYF. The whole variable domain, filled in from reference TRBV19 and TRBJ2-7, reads DGGITQSPKYLFRKEGQNVTLSCEQNLNHDAMYWYRQDPGQGLRLIYYSQIVNDFQKGDIAEGYSVSREKKESFPLTVTSAQKNPTAFYLCASSIYGGSSYEQYFGPGTRLTVT.

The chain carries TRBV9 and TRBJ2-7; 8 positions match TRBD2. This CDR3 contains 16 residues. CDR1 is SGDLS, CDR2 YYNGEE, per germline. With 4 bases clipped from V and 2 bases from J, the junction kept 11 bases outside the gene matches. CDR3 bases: TGTGCCAGCAGCCCCGGGGGGGTCAAGTCCACCTACGAGCAGTACTTC. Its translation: CASSPGGVKSTYEQYF.